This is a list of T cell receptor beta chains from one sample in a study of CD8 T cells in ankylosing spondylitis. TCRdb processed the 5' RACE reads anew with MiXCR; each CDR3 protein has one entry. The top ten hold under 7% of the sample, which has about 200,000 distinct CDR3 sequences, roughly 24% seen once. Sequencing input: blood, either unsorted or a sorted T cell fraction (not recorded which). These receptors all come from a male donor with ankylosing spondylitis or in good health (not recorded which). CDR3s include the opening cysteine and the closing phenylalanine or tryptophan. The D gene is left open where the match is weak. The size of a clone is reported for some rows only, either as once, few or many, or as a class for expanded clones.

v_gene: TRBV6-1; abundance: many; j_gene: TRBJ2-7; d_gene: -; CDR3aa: CASSLARSYEQYF; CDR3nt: TGTGCCAGCAGTCTAGCTAGATCCTACGAGCAGTACTTC
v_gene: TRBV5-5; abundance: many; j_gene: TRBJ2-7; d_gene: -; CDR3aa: CASSLSGAEQYF; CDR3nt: TGTGCCAGCAGCTTGAGCGGCGCCGAGCAGTACTTC
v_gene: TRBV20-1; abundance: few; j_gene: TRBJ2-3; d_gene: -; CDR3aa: CSARGRQGSTDTQYF; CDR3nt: TGCAGTGCTAGAGGGCGGCAGGGGTCGACAGATACGCAGTATTTT
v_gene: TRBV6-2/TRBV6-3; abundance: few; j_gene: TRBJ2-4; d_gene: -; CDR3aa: CASSEGPAKNIQYF; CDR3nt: TGTGCCAGCAGTGAGGGACCGGCCAAAAACATTCAGTACTTC
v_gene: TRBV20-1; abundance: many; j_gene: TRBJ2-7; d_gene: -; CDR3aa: CSASDYRVPHEQYF; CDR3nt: TGCAGTGCTAGTGACTACAGGGTGCCCCACGAGCAGTACTTC
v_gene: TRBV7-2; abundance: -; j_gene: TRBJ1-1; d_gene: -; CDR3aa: CASSFRTAGAFF; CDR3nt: TGTGCCAGCAGCTTTCGGACCGCTGGGGCTTTCTTT
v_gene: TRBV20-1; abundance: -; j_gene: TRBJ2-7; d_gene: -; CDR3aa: CSALGLGNSYEQYF; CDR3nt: TGCAGTGCGTTGGGACTGGGGAACTCCTACGAGCAGTACTTC
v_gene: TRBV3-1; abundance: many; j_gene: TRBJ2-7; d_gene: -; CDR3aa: CASSQAGYEQYF; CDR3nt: TGTGCCAGCAGCCAAGCCGGGTACGAGCAGTACTTC
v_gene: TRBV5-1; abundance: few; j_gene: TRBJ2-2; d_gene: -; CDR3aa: CASSSDARGELFF; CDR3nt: TGCGCCAGCAGCTCGGACGCTCGGGGGGAGCTGTTTTTT
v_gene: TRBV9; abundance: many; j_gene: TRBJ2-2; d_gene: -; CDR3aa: CASSVLQGSGELFF; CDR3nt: TGTGCCAGCAGCGTACTTCAGGGCTCCGGGGAGCTGTTTTTT
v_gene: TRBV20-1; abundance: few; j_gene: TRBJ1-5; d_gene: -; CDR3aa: CSASSGLPSNQPQHF; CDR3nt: TGCAGTGCTAGTTCAGGTCTGCCTAGCAATCAGCCCCAGCATTTT
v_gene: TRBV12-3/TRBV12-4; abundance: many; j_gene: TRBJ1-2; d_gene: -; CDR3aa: CASSFGGMSGYTF; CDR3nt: TGTGCCAGCAGTTTTGGGGGAATGTCTGGCTACACCTTC
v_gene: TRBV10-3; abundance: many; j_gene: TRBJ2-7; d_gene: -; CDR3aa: CAISGGPGRVSSYEQYF; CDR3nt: TGTGCCATCAGTGGGGGGCCTGGGCGGGTGAGCTCCTACGAGCAGTACTTC
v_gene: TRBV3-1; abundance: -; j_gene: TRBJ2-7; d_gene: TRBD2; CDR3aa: CASSLSAGLASEQYF; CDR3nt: TGTGCCAGCAGCTTATCGGCGGGACTAGCATCCGAGCAGTACTTC
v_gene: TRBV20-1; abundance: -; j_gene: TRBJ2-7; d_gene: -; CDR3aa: CSARRPAWAYEQYF; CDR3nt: TGCAGTGCTAGGCGACCTGCTTGGGCCTACGAGCAGTACTTC
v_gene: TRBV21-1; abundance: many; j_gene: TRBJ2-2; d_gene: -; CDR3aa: CASSNSTPTGELFF; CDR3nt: TGTGCCAGCAGCAACTCGACTCCCACCGGGGAGCTGTTTTTT
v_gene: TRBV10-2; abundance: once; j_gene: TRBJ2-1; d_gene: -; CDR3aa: CASSDRGGVSYNEQFF; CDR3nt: TGCGCCAGCAGTGACAGGGGAGGGGTCTCCTACAATGAGCAGTTCTTC
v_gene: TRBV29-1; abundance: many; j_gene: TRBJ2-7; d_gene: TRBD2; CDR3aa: CSVRTGTSATYEQYF; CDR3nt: TGCAGCGTTAGGACCGGGACTAGCGCAACCTACGAGCAGTACTTC
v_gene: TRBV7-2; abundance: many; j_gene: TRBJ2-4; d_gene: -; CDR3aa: CASSLEVGVGNIQYF; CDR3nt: TGTGCCAGCAGCTTAGAGGTGGGAGTTGGAAACATTCAGTACTTC
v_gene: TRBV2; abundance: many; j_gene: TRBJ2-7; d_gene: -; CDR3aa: CASTRRGWEQYF; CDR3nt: TGTGCCAGCACCCGACGTGGTTGGGAGCAGTACTTC
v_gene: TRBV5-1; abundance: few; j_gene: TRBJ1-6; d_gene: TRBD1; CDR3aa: CASSLTGVLDNSPLHF; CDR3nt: TGCGCCAGCAGCTTGACAGGGGTCCTCGATAATTCACCCCTCCACTTT
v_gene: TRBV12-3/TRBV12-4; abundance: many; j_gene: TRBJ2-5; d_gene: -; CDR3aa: CASSLKGASETQYF; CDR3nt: TGTGCCAGCAGTTTAAAAGGTGCTAGCGAGACCCAGTACTTC
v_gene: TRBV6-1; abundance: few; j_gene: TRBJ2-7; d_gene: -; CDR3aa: CASRDGLQYF; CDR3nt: TGTGCCAGCAGGGACGGGTTGCAGTACTTC
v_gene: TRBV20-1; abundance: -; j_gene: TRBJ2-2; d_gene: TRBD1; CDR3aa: CSAKTGHNTGELFF; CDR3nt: TGCAGTGCTAAGACAGGGCATAACACCGGGGAGCTGTTTTTT
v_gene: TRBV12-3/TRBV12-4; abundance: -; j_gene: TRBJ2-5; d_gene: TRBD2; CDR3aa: CASSVLTKPWGGSGETQYF; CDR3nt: TGTGCCAGCAGCGTTCTTACTAAACCTTGGGGCGGGAGCGGGGAGACCCAGTACTTC
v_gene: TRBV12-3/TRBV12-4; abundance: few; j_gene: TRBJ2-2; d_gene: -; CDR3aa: CASSFLVMTAGELFF; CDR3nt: TGTGCCAGCAGTTTCCTAGTCATGACCGCCGGGGAGCTGTTTTTT
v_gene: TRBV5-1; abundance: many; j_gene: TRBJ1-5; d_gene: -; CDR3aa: CASSLGGGSNQPQHF; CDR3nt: TGCGCCAGCAGCTTGGGGGGGGGATCCAATCAGCCCCAGCATTTT